The present TCR beta chain was sequenced within a study of shared T cell receptors in the human thymus. This clone was detected only a few times. This CDR3 has 13 residues. Germline V gives CDR1 SGHTA, CDR2 FQGTGA. With 5 bases clipped from V and 5 bases from J, the junction kept 5 bases outside the gene matches. Clones were sequenced by immunoSEQ multiplex PCR, and TCRdb holds only the in-frame ones, with some missing. The repertoire holds about 380,000 clones, over 90% seen once, with about 0.02% in the top ten. Sequenced material: thymocytes. This chain uses TRBV7-3 with TRBJ2-5; the match to TRBD1 covers 7 bases. The sequence came from a human donor. The CDR3 reads CASSPQGRETQYF. The DNA of the CDR3 is TGTGCCAGCAGCCCACAGGGGCGGGAGACCCAGTACTTC.